This TCR beta chain was sequenced for a study of blood T cell repertoires in COVID-19. For the study at large: The United States, Italy and Spain supplied acute and convalescent COVID-19 samples. In each case, the material was cDNA or gDNA derived from T cells, B-cell-depleted T cells, or PBMCs.

How the authors handled the data: Estimation of nucleated cell counts was performed using reference gene primer amplification. Sequenced by immunoSEQ multiplex PCR; TCRdb stores in-frame clones only, minus some. Clonal size and the V and J genes are those of that table, whereas D and trimming came from the DNA. Counted here are about 250,000 clones, around nine tenths occurring once; the ten biggest clones make up 1.5% to 2%. The V end was cut by 6 bases, the J end by 6 bases, with 9 bases between. The germline CDR1 and CDR2 sequences are DFQATT and SNEGSKA (reference sequence). The CDR3 runs 11 residues.

The clonotype originates from a woman aged 55 to 70 who had recovered from COVID-19. The specimen sequenced was peripheral blood. The J gene is TRBJ2-1, the V gene TRBV20-1; D is possibly TRBD2 (5 bases). Here the CDR3 reads CSAAVINEQFF. The CDR3 DNA is TGCAGTGCAGCGGTGATCAATGAGCAGTTCTTC.